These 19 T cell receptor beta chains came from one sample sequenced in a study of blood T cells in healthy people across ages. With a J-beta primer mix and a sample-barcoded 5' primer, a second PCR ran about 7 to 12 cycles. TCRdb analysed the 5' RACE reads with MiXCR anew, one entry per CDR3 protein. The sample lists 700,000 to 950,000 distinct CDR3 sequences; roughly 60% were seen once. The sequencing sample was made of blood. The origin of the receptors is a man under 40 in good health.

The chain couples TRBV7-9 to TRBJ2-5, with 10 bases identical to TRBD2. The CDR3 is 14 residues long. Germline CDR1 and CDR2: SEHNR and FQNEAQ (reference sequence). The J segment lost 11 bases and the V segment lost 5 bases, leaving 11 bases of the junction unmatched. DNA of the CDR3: TGTGCCAGCAGCGATACTAGCGGGGCCAGGGAGCAGTACTTC. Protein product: CASSDTSGAREQYF.

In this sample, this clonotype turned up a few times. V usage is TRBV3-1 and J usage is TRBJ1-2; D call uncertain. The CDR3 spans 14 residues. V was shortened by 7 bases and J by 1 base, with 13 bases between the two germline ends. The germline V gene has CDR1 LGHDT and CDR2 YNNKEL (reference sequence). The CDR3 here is CASTLGNRNYGYTF. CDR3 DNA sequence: TGTGCCAGCACCCTTGGGAATCGTAACTATGGCTACACCTTC. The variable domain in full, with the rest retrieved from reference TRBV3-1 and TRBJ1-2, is DTAVSQTPKYLVTQMGNDKSIKCEQNLGHDTMYWYKQDSKKFLKIMFSYNNKELIINETVPNRFSPKSPDKAHLNLHINSLELGDSAVYFCASTLGNRNYGYTFGSGTRLTVV.

The CDR3 DNA follows: TGTGCCAGCAGTGTTGTACAGGGGGCCGATGGCTACACCTTC. The encoded protein is CASSVVQGADGYTF. This chain uses TRBV6-1 with TRBJ1-2, with 9 bases that match TRBD1. The V gene end was trimmed by 4 bases and the J gene end by 6 bases; junction bases not matched to a gene: 6. The length of the CDR3 is 14 residues. CDR1 is MNHNS and CDR2 is SASEGT in the germline V gene.

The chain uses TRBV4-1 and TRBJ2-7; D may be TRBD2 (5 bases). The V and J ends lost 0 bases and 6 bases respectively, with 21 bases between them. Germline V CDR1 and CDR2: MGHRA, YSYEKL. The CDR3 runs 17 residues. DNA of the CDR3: TGCGCCAGCAGCCAAGAAACTAGTCGGCCTTATTCGCGCGAGCAGTACTTC. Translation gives CASSQETSRPYSREQYF.

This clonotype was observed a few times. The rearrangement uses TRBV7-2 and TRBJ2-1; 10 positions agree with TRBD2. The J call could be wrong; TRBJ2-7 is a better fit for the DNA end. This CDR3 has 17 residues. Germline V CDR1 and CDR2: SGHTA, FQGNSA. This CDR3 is CASSLLATSGVYNEQYF. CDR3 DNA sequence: TGTGCCAGCAGCTTATTAGCTACTAGCGGGGTCTACAATGAGCAGTACTTC.

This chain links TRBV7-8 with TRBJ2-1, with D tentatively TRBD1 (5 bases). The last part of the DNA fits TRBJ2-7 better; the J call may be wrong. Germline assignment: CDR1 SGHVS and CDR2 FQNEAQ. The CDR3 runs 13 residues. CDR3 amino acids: CASTPGPINEQYF. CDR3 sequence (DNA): TGTGCCAGCACACCAGGGCCCATCAATGAGCAGTACTTC.

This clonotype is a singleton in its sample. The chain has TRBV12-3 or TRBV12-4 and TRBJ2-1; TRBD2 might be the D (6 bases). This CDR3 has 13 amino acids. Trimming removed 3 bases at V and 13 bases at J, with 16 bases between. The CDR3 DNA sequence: TGTGCCAGCAGTTTCAATGGAGGGACCCCCCAGTTCTTC. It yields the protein CASSFNGGTPQFF.

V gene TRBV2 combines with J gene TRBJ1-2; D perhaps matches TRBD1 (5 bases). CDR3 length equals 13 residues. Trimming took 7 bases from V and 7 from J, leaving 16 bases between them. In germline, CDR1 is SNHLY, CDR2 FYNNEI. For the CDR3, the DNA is TGTGCCAGCACCGAGGACATTTCGGGTGGCTACACCTTC. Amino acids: CASTEDISGGYTF.

This CDR3 reads CASRSAYNEQFF. The CDR3 nucleotides read TGTGCCAGCAGATCCGCTTACAATGAGCAGTTCTTC. The chain is built from TRBV6-2 or TRBV6-3 and TRBJ2-1; D unresolved. Trimming removed 6 bases from V and 4 bases from J, with 7 bases in between. Per germline, CDR1 MNHEY and CDR2 SVGEGT. The length of the CDR3 is 12 residues.

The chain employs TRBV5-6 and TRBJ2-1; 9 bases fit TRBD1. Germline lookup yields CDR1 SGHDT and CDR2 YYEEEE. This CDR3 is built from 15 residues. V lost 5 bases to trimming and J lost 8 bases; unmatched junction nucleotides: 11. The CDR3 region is CASRRAGQGIHEQFF. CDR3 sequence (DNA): TGTGCCAGCAGAAGGGCTGGACAGGGGATCCATGAGCAGTTCTTC.

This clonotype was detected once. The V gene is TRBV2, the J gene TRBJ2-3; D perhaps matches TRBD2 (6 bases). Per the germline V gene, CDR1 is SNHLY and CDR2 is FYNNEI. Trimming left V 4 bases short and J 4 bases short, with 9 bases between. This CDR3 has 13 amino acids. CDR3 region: CASSVWEADTQYF. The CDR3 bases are TGTGCCAGCAGTGTTTGGGAGGCAGATACGCAGTATTTT.

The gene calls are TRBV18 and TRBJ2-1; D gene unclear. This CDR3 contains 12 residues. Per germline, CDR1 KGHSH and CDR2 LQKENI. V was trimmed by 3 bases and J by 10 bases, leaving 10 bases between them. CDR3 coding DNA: TGTGCCAGCTCACCGAGTCGGATCGAGCAGTTCTTC. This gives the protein CASSPSRIEQFF.

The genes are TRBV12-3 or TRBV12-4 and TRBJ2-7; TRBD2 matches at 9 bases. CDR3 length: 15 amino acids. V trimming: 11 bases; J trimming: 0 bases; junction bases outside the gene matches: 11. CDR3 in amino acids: CAVILGRGGSYEQYF. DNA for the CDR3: TGTGCCGTAATATTGGGGCGGGGGGGCTCCTACGAGCAGTACTTC.

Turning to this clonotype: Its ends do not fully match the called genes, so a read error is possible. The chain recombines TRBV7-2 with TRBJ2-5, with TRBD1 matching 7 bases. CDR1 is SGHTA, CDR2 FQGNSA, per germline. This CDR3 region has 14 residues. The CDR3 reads CASSRGTVQETQYF. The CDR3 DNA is TGTGCTAGCAGCAGAGGGACAGTCCAAGAGACCCAGTACTTC.

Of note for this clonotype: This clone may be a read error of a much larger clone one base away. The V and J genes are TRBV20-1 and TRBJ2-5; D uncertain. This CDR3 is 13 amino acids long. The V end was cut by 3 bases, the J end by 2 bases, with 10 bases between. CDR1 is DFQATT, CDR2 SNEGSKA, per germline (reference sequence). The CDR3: CSASAETQETQYF. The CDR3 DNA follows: TGCAGTGCTAGTGCGGAGACTCAAGAGACCCAGTACTTC.

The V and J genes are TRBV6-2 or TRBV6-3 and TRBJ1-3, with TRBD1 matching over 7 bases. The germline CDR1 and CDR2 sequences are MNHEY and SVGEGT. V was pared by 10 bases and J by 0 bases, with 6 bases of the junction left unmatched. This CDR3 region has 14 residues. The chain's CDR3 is CATETGSSGNTIYF. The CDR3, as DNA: TGTGCCACCGAGACAGGGAGCTCTGGAAACACCATATATTTT.

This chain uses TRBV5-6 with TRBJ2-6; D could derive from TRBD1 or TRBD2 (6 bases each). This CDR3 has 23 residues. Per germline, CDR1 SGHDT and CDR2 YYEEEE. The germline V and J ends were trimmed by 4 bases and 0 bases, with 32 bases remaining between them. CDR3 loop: CASSVLTSGASSVSASGANVLTF. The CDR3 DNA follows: TGTGCCAGCAGCGTTCTTACCTCGGGGGCGTCTAGTGTTTCGGCCTCTGGGGCCAACGTCCTGACTTTC.

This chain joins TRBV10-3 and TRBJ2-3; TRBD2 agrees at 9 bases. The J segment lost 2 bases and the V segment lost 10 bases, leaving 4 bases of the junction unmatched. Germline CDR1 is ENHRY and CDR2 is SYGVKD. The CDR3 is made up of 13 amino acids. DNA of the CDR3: TGTGCCAATAGCGGGGGCTCCACAGATACGCAGTATTTT. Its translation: CANSGGSTDTQYF.

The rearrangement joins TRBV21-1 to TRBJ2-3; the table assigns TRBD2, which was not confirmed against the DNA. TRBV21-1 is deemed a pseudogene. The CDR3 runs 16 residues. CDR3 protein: CASSSRRPRDADTQYF. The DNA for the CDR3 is TGTGCCAGCAGCTCTCGCAGACCGCGGGATGCAGATACGCAGTATTTT.